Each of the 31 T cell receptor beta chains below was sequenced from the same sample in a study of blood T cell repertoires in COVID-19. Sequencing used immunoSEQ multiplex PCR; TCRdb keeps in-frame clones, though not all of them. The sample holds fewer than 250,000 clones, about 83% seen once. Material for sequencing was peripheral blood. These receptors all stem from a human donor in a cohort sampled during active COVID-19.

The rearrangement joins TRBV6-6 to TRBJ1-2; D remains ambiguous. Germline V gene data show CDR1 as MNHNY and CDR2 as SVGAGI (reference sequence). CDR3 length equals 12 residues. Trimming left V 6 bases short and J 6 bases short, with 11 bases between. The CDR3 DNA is TGTGCCAGCAGCCTATCGCGGGATGGCTACACCTTC. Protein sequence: CASSLSRDGYTF.

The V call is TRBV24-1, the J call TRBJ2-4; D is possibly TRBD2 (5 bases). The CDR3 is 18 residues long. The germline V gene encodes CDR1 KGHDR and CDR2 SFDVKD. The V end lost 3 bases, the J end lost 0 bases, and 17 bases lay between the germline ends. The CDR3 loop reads CATSDRDGFYLAKNIQYF. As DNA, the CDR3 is TGTGCCACCAGTGATCGGGATGGCTTTTATCTAGCCAAAAACATTCAGTACTTC.

The CDR3 region is CASSLEAGALTDTQYF. The CDR3 DNA follows: TGCGCCAGCAGCTTAGAAGCGGGGGCCCTCACAGATACGCAGTATTTT. The chain couples TRBV5-1 to TRBJ2-3; TRBD2 matches 8 bases. The germline V gene encodes CDR1 SGHRS and CDR2 YFSETQ. The CDR3 runs 16 residues. Germline trimming cut 2 bases from V and 2 bases from J; bases unmatched to any gene: 7.

CDR3 in amino acids: CASRGTAVFSEAFF. In nucleotides, the CDR3 is TGCGCCAGCCGGGGGACAGCCGTTTTCTCGGAAGCTTTCTTT. The V call is TRBV5-1, the J call TRBJ1-1; 7 bases match TRBD1. The CDR3 totals 14 residues. Per germline, CDR1 SGHRS and CDR2 YFSETQ. Trimming removed 7 bases from V and 8 bases from J; junction bases left unmatched: 14. Together with reference TRBV5-1 and TRBJ1-1, the CDR3 gives the full variable domain: KAGVTQTPRYLIKTRGQQVTLSCSPISGHRSVSWYQQTPGQGLQFLFEYFSETQRNKGNFPGRFSGRQFSNSRSEMNVSTLELGDSALYLCASRGTAVFSEAFFGQGTRLTVV.

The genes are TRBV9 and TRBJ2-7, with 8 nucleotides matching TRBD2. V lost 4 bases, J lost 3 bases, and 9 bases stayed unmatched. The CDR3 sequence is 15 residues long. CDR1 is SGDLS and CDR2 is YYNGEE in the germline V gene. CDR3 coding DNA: TGTGCCAGCAGCTCCGGGGGGGGACGTATCTACGAGCAGTACTTC. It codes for CASSSGGGRIYEQYF.

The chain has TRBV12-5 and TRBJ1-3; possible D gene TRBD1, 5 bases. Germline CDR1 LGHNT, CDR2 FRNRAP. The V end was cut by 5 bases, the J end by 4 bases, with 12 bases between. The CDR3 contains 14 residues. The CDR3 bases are TGTGCTAGTGGTCCCGGGACTTCCGGAAACACCATATATTTT. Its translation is CASGPGTSGNTIYF.

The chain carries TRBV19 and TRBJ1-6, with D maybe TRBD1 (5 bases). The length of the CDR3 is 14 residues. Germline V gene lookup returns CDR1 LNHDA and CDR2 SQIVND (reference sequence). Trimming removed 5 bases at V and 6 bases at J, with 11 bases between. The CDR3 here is CASSPGLSNSPLHF. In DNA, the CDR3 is TGTGCCAGTAGTCCGGGACTGAGTAATTCACCCCTCCACTTT. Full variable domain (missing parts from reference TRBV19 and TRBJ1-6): DGGITQSPKYLFRKEGQNVTLSCEQNLNHDAMYWYRQDPGQGLRLIYYSQIVNDFQKGDIAEGYSVSREKKESFPLTVTSAQKNPTAFYLCASSPGLSNSPLHFGNGTRLTVT.

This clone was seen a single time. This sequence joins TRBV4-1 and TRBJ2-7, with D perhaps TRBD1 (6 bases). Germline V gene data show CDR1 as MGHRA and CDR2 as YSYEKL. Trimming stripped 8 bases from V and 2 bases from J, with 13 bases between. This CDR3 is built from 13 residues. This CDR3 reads CASGGHQTYEQYF. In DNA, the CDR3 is TGCGCCAGCGGGGGACATCAAACCTACGAGCAGTACTTC.

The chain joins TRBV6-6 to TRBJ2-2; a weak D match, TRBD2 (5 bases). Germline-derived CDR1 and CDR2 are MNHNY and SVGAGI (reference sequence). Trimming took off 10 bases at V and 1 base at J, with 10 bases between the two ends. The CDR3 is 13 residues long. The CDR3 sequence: CATTRGNTGELFF. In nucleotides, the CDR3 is TGTGCCACCACCCGGGGGAACACCGGGGAGCTGTTTTTT.

CDR3 DNA: TGTGCCAGCAGCCTGGACAGGGGATTTAGCAATCAGCCCCAGCATTTT. The encoded protein is CASSLDRGFSNQPQHF. J is TRBJ1-5 and V is TRBV5-5, with 9 bases matching TRBD1. Losses at the gene ends were 4 bases for V and 0 bases for J; bases not matched to a gene: 5. The CDR3 length is 16 residues. Germline CDR1 reads SGHKS; CDR2 reads YYEKEE (reference sequence).

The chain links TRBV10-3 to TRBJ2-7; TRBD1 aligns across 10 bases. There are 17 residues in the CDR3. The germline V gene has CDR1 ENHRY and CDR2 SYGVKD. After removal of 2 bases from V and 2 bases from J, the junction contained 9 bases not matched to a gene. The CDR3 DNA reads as TGTGCCATCAGTGAGCCTAAATTCGGACAGGGGGCCTACGAGCAGTACTTC. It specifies CAISEPKFGQGAYEQYF.

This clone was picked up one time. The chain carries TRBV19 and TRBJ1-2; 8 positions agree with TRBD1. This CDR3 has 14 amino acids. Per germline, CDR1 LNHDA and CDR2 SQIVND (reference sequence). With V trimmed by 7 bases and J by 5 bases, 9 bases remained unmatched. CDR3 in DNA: TGTGCCAGTACTAGGACAGGGTCATTTTATGGCTACACCTTC. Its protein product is CASTRTGSFYGYTF.

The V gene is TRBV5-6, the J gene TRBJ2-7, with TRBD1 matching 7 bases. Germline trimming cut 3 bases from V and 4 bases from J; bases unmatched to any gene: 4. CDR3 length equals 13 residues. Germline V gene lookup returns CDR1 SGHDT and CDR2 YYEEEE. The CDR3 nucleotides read TGTGCCAGCAGCTCGGGGACAGCGTACGAGCAGTACTTC. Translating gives CASSSGTAYEQYF. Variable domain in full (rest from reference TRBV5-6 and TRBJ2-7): DAGVTQSPTHLIKTRGQQVTLRCSPKSGHDTVSWYQQALGQGPQFIFQYYEEEERQRGNFPDRFSGHQFPNYSSELNVNALLLGDSALYLCASSSGTAYEQYFGPGTRLTVT.

In DNA, the CDR3 is TGCGCCAGCAGCTTGAAACTAGCGGTAGGGGACACCGGGGAGCTGTTTTTT. It translates to CASSLKLAVGDTGELFF. The chain carries TRBV5-1 and TRBJ2-2; 8 nucleotides line up with TRBD2. V gave up 1 base and J gave up 3 bases; unmatched junction bases: 8. The CDR3 is 17 amino acids. Germline CDR1 is SGHRS and CDR2 is YFSETQ.

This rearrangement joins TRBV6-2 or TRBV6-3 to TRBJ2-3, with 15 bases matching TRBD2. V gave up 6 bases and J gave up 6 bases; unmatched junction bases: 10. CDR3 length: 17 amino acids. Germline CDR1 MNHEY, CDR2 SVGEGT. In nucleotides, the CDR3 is TGTGCCAGCAGCCCTGGACTAGCGGGAGGGCAGGCGGATACGCAGTATTTT. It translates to CASSPGLAGGQADTQYF.

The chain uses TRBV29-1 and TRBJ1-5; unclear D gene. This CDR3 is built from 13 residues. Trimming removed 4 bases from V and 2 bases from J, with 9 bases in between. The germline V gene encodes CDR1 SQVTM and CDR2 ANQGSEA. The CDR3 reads CSVVGVGNQPQHF. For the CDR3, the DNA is TGCAGCGTTGTGGGAGTCGGCAATCAGCCCCAGCATTTT. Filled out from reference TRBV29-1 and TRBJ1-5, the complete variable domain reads SAVISQKPSRDICQRGTSLTIQCQVDSQVTMMFWYRQQPGQSLTLIATANQGSEATYESGFVIDKFPISRPNLTFSTLTVSNMSPEDSSIYLCSVVGVGNQPQHFGDGTRLSIL.

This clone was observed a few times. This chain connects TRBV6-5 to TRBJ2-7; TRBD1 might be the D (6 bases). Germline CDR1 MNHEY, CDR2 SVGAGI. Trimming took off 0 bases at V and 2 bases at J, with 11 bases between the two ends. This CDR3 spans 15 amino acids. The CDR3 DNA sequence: TGTGCCAGCAGTTACTCCGCAGGGGCCGCCTACGAGCAGTACTTC. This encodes CASSYSAGAAYEQYF.

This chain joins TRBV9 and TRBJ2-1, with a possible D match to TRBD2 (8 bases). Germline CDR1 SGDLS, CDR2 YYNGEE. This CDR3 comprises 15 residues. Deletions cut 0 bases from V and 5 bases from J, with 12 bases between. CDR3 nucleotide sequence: TGTGCCAGCAGCGTAGCGGGAGGGGGCCACAATGAGCAGTTCTTC. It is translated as CASSVAGGGHNEQFF.

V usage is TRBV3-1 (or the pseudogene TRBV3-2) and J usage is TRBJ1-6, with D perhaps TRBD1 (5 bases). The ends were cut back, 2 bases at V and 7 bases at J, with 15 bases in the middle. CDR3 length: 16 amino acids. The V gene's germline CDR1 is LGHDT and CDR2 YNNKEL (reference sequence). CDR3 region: CASSQRTGGGNSPLHF. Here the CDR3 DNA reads TGTGCCAGCAGCCAAAGGACTGGGGGGGGAAATTCACCCCTCCACTTT.

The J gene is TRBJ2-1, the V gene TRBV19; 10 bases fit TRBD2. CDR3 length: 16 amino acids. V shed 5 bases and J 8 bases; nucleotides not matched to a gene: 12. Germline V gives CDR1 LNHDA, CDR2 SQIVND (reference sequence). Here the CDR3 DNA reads TGTGCCAGTAGTCCCGCCGGGACTAGCGCTCCTGATGAGCAGTTCTTC. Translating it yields CASSPAGTSAPDEQFF.

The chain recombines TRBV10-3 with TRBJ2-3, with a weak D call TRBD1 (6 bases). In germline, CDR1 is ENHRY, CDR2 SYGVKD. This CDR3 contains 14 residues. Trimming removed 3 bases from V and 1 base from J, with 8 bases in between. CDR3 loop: CAISDRGGTDTQYF. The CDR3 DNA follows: TGTGCCATCAGTGACAGGGGTGGCACAGATACGCAGTATTTT.

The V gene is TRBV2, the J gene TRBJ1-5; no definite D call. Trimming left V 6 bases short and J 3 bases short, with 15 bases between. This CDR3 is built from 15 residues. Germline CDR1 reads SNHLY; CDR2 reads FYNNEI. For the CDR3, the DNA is TGTGCCAGCAGGGAGAAGGTGAGGGACAATCAGCCCCAGCATTTT. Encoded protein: CASREKVRDNQPQHF.

The CDR3 nucleotides are TGTGCCATCACCCGGACTAGCGGGATGGTCGGCGAGCAGTACTTC. This translates into CAITRTSGMVGEQYF. J is TRBJ2-7 and V is TRBV10-3, with 12 bases lining up with TRBD2. Trimming took 7 bases from V and 6 from J; bases not matched to a gene: 10. CDR1 and CDR2 (germline): ENHRY, SYGVKD. The CDR3 is 15 residues long.

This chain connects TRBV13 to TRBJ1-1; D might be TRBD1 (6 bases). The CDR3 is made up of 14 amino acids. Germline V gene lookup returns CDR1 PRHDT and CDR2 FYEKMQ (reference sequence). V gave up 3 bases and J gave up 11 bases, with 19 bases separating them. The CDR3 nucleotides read TGTGCCAGCAGCTTCAAGACCCAGGGGATGGGGGCTTTCTTT. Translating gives CASSFKTQGMGAFF.

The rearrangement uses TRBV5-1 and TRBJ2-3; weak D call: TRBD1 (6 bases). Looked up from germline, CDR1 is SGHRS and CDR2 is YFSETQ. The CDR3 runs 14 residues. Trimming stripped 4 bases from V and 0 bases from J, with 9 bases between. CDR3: CASSPDRSTDTQYF. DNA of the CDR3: TGCGCCAGCAGCCCAGACAGGAGCACAGATACGCAGTATTTT.

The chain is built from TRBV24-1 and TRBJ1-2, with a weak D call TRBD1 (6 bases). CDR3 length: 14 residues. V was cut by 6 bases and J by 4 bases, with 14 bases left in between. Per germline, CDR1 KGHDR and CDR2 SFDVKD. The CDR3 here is CATSRDNRGYGYTF. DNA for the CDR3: TGTGCCACCAGTCGGGACAACCGGGGCTATGGCTACACCTTC.

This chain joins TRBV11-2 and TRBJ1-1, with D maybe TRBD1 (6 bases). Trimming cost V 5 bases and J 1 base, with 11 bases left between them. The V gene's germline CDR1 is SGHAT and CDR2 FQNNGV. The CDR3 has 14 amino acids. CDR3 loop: CASSLAGANTEAFF. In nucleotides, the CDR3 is TGTGCCAGCAGCCTCGCGGGGGCGAACACTGAAGCTTTCTTT.

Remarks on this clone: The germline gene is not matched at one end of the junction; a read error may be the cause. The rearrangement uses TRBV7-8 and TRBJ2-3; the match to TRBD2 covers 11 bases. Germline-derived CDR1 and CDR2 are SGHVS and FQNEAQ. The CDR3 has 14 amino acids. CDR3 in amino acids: CASSLAETSGGLNF. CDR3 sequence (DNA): TGTGCCAGCAGCTTAGCGGAAACTAGCGGGGGCCTCAATTTT.

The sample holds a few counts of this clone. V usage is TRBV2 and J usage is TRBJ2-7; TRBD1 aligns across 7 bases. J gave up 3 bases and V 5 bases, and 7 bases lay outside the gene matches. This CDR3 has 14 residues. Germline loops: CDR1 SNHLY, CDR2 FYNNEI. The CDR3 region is CASSPRTGYYEQYF. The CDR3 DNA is TGTGCCAGCAGTCCTAGGACAGGTTACTACGAGCAGTACTTC. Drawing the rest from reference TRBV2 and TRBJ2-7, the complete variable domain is EPEVTQTPSHQVTQMGQEVILRCVPISNHLYFYWYRQILGQKVEFLVSFYNNEISEKSEIFDDQFSVERPDGSNFTLKIRSTKLEDSAMYFCASSPRTGYYEQYFGPGTRLTVT.

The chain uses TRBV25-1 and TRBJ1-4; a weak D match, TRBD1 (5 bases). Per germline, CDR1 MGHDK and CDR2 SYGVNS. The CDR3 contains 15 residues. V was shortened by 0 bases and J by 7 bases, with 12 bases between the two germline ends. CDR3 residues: CASSEYRGGGEKLFF. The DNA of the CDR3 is TGTGCCAGCAGTGAATATAGGGGAGGCGGTGAAAAACTGTTTTTT.

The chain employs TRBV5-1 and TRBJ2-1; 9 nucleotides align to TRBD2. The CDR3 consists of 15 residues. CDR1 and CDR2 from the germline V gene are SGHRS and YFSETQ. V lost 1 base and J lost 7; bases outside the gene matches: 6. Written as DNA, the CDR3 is TGCGCCAGCAGCTTGATGGCGGGGGGGGGTAATGAGCAGTTCTTC. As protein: CASSLMAGGGNEQFF.